The T cell receptor beta chain under discussion was sequenced for a study of cytomegalovirus exposure and HLA in healthy donors. Study-wide background: Earlier results showed some 120 million unique TCR beta sequences derived from approximately 180 million T cells. Study observations and caveats: Most TCR beta V segments were productive about 87% or about 30% of the time in an earlier analysis. Clonal expansion, a later analysis showed, was greater in HLA-associated TCR beta chains than in equally common others.

As for the donors, each was a healthy bone marrow donor. A word on this clone: What it binds is not known.

The primer mix had 60 Vbeta and 13 Jbeta primers. Sequenced by immunoSEQ multiplex PCR; TCRdb stores in-frame clones only, minus some. The sample has 120,000 or so clones; about 80% are singletons. This clonotype originated in a woman aged 50 to 60 in good health and CMV-seropositive. Sequenced: PBMCs.

The CDR3 region has the DNA TGTGCCAGCAGCCTGTCGGGACTGCCCTCGGAGGAGCAGTTCTTC. Translating gives CASSLSGLPSEEQFF. This chain uses TRBV27 with TRBJ2-1, with D perhaps TRBD2 (6 bases). The germline V gene encodes CDR1 MNHEY and CDR2 SMNVEV (reference sequence). V was cut by 6 bases and J by 10 bases, with 22 bases left in between. This CDR3 contains 15 residues.